Below, 15 T cell receptor beta chains from the same sample are listed, as sequenced in a study of cytomegalovirus exposure and HLA in healthy donors (dated by TCRdb to between 2016 and 2019). Library prep was done by the immunoSEQ multiplex PCR assay. What TCRdb holds here is the immuneACCESS table cut down to in-frame rearrangements. Part of the clones is not present; checked against another copy, under half of the missing clones reflect an unresolved V gene, and the others are unexplained. The sample contains 100,000 to 150,000 clones, about 93% of them found a single time. Approximately 1.2% of the sample belongs to the ten largest clones. The sample taken for sequencing was PBMCs. These receptors were collected from a woman between 18 and 29 years old in good health and CMV-seronegative.

The chain recombines TRBV5-1 with TRBJ1-1; D remains unclear. CDR1 is SGHRS and CDR2 is YFSETQ in the germline V gene. This CDR3 contains 16 residues. Trimming shortened V by 0 bases and J by 4 bases, and 16 bases separated the two germline ends. CDR3 in DNA: TGCGCCAGCAGCTTGGTATTCGAGGGTCGAGGCACTGAAGCTTTCTTT. This sequence encodes CASSLVFEGRGTEAFF. The entire variable domain, with the rest obtained from reference TRBV5-1 and TRBJ1-1, is as follows: KAGVTQTPRYLIKTRGQQVTLSCSPISGHRSVSWYQQTPGQGLQFLFEYFSETQRNKGNFPGRFSGRQFSNSRSEMNVSTLELGDSALYLCASSLVFEGRGTEAFFGQGTRLTVV.

The genes are TRBV2 and TRBJ2-5, with D uncertain. CDR3 length: 11 amino acids. CDR1 SNHLY and CDR2 FYNNEI come from the germline V gene. V was shortened by 4 bases and J by 5 bases, with 5 bases between the two germline ends. CDR3 nucleotides: TGTGCCAGCAGTGTCCGTGAGACCCAGTACTTC. Translating gives CASSVRETQYF.

V and J are TRBV5-4 and TRBJ1-1, with no clear D. V was pared by 4 bases and J by 5 bases, with 9 bases between. CDR3 size: 12 residues. From germline, CDR1 is SGHNT and CDR2 YYREEE (reference sequence). The chain's CDR3 is CASSLSRTEAFF. For the CDR3, the DNA is TGTGCCAGCAGCCTCTCGCGGACTGAAGCTTTCTTT.

The chain is built from TRBV7-9 and TRBJ2-3, with D perhaps matching TRBD2 (5 bases). The CDR3 totals 15 residues. The V and J ends lost 6 bases and 5 bases respectively, with 18 bases between them. Germline V lookup: CDR1 SEHNR, CDR2 FQNEAQ (reference sequence). In DNA, the CDR3 is TGTGCCAGCAGTTACCTTACTAGAACGGGAGATACGCAGTATTTT. Translation gives CASSYLTRTGDTQYF.

This chain links TRBV10-1 with TRBJ2-7; D is possibly TRBD2 (5 bases). The CDR3 runs to 14 residues. The germline gives CDR1 WNHNN, CDR2 SYGVQD (reference sequence). The V and J ends lost 0 bases and 7 bases respectively, with 13 bases between them. The CDR3 reads CASSESLGTGEQYF. The CDR3 bases are TGCGCCAGCAGTGAGTCTTTAGGAACGGGGGAGCAGTACTTC.

The chain is built from TRBV30 and TRBJ1-5; D is possibly TRBD1 (5 bases). The germline V gene encodes CDR1 GTSNPN and CDR2 SVGIG (reference sequence). Trimming removed 0 bases at V and 5 bases at J, with 14 bases between. The length of the CDR3 is 15 residues. CDR3 region: CAWSVRQQSYQPQHF. The CDR3 DNA is TGTGCCTGGAGTGTACGACAGCAAAGTTATCAGCCCCAGCATTTT.

This clone occurred many times. The chain recombines TRBV19 with TRBJ1-3; D call uncertain. Looked up from germline, CDR1 is LNHDA and CDR2 is SQIVND (reference sequence). Deletions cut 6 bases from V and 0 bases from J, with 9 bases between. CDR3 length: 14 amino acids. CDR3 protein: CASRPRSSGNTIYF. As DNA, the CDR3 is TGTGCCAGTAGGCCCAGAAGCTCTGGAAACACCATATATTTT.

This clone has only one observation. This rearrangement joins TRBV18 to TRBJ2-2; perhaps TRBD2 as D (5 bases). Germline V CDR1 and CDR2: KGHSH, LQKENI. This CDR3 has 13 amino acids. The V gene lost 4 bases and the J gene lost 4 bases, with 7 bases spanning the gap. In DNA form, the CDR3 reads TGTGCCAGCTCACAGGCGGGCACCGGGGAGCTGTTTTTT. Translated: CASSQAGTGELFF. The full variable domain, in which reference TRBV18 and TRBJ2-2 provide the parts outside the CDR3, is NAGVMQNPRHLVRRRGQEARLRCSPMKGHSHVYWYRQLPEEGLKFMVYLQKENIIDESGMPKERFSAEFPKEGPSILRIQQVVRGDSAAYFCASSQAGTGELFFGEGSRLTVL.

The V call is TRBV19, the J call TRBJ1-5; 7 bases are shared with TRBD1. The germline V gene has CDR1 LNHDA and CDR2 SQIVND (reference sequence). The CDR3 is 18 residues long. Losses at the gene ends were 5 bases for V and 0 bases for J; bases not matched to a gene: 13. The CDR3 sequence: CASSLGRGSEYSNQPQHF. CDR3 coding DNA: TGTGCCAGTAGTCTCGGCAGGGGGTCCGAATATAGCAATCAGCCCCAGCATTTT. The variable domain in full, completed from reference TRBV19 and TRBJ1-5, reads DGGITQSPKYLFRKEGQNVTLSCEQNLNHDAMYWYRQDPGQGLRLIYYSQIVNDFQKGDIAEGYSVSREKKESFPLTVTSAQKNPTAFYLCASSLGRGSEYSNQPQHFGDGTRLSIL.

The genes are TRBV5-1 and TRBJ1-5, with D perhaps TRBD1 (5 bases). This CDR3 region has 13 residues. Germline CDR1 reads SGHRS; CDR2 reads YFSETQ. Trimming pared 4 bases from V and 4 bases from J, leaving 9 bases between. CDR3 loop: CASSDSPNQPQHF. CDR3 sequence (DNA): TGCGCCAGCAGCGACAGCCCTAATCAGCCCCAGCATTTT.

The chain carries TRBV10-3 and TRBJ1-1; 7 bases match TRBD1. V lost 10 bases to trimming and J lost 0 bases; unmatched junction nucleotides: 5. Germline V gene data show CDR1 as ENHRY and CDR2 as SYGVKD. This CDR3 is 13 amino acids long. CDR3 DNA: TGTGCCACGGGGACAGACATGAACACTGAAGCTTTCTTT. Encoded protein: CATGTDMNTEAFF.

The sample holds a few counts of this clone. This chain links TRBV6-4 with TRBJ2-2; a possible D gene is TRBD1 (5 bases). Trimming pared 0 bases from V and 3 bases from J, leaving 5 bases between. CDR1 is MRHNA, CDR2 SNTAGT, per germline. The CDR3 is 14 residues long. In DNA form, the CDR3 reads TGTGCCAGCAGTGACTCACAGGACACCGGGGAGCTGTTTTTT. Its protein is CASSDSQDTGELFF.

The genes are TRBV27 and TRBJ2-7; the match to TRBD2 covers 9 bases. J lost 4 bases, V lost 5 bases, and 9 bases had no gene match. The CDR3 runs 15 residues. The V gene's germline CDR1 is MNHEY and CDR2 SMNVEV (reference sequence). CDR3 in DNA: TGTGCCAGCAGTCCGCGGGGTAGCGGGAGTTACGAGCAGTACTTC. Amino acid sequence: CASSPRGSGSYEQYF.

V is TRBV28 and J is TRBJ1-4, with D possibly TRBD1 on 5 matching bases. V dropped 3 bases and J dropped 5 bases, with 10 bases sitting between them. Germline V gives CDR1 MDHEN, CDR2 SYDVKM. The CDR3 loop spans 14 amino acids. The CDR3 DNA reads as TGTGCCAGCAGTTTCCAGGGAAGAAATGAAAAACTGTTTTTT. Translation gives CASSFQGRNEKLFF. Full variable domain (outside the CDR3, taken from reference TRBV28 and TRBJ1-4): DVKVTQSSRYLVKRTGEKVFLECVQDMDHENMFWYRQDPGLGLRLIYFSYDVKMKEKGDIPEGYSVSREKKERFSLILESASTNQTSMYLCASSFQGRNEKLFFGSGTQLSVL.

The CDR3 nucleotides read TGTGCCAGCAGCGGGGGGGGTAACATGGATAGAAAACTGTTTTTT. Protein sequence: CASSGGGNMDRKLFF. The chain joins TRBV7-9 to TRBJ1-4; D is perhaps TRBD1 (5 bases). Germline V gene lookup returns CDR1 SEHNR and CDR2 FQNEAQ (reference sequence). With 5 bases removed from V and 10 bases from J, the gap between germline ends came to 20 bases. This CDR3 has 15 residues.